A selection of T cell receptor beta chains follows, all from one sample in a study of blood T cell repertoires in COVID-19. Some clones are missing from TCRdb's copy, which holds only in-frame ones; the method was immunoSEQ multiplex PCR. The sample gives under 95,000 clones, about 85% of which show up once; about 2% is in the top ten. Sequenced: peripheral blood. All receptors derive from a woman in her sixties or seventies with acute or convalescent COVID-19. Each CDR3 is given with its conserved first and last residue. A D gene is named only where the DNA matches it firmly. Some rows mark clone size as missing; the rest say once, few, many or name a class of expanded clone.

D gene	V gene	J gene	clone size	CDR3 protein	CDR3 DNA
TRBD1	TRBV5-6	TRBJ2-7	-	CASSYYRGSGEQYF	TGTGCCAGCAGCTATTACAGGGGTTCGGGAGAGCAGTACTTC
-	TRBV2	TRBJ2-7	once	CASSWGTYTYEQYF	TGTGCCAGCAGTTGGGGGACATACACCTACGAGCAGTACTTC
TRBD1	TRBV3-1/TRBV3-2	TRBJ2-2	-	CASSQVLDRENTGELFF	TGTGCCAGCAGCCAAGTCCTCGACAGGGAGAACACCGGGGAGCTGTTTTTT
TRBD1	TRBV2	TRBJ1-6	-	CASSERRPGTGGSPLHF	TGTGCCAGCAGTGAAAGAAGGCCCGGGACAGGCGGTTCACCCCTCCACTTT
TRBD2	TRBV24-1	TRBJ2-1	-	CATSDLRGNEQFF	TGTGCCACCAGTGACTTGCGGGGGAATGAGCAGTTCTTC
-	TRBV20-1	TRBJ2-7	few	CSANQGMGQYF	TGCAGTGCTAACCAGGGTATGGGGCAGTACTTC
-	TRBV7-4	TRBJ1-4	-	CASSQRQPTNEKLFF	TGTGCCAGCAGCCAGAGACAGCCCACTAATGAAAAACTGTTTTTT
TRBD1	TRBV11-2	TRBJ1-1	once	CASSLGGSGGHTEAFF	TGTGCCAGCAGCTTAGGAGGTTCAGGGGGGCACACTGAAGCTTTCTTT
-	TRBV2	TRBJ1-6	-	CASSRKGQGGSPLHF	TGTGCCAGCAGCAGAAAGGGGCAGGGAGGTTCACCCCTCCACTTT
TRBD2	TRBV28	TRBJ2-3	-	CASSLFPAGIGTQYF	TGTGCCAGCAGTTTATTTCCAGCGGGGATAGGTACGCAGTATTTT
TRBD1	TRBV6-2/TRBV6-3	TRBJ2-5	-	CASSFLDRGETQYF	TGTGCCAGCAGTTTTTTGGACAGGGGAGAGACCCAGTACTTC
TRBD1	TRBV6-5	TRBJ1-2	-	CASYEGTGGRGGYTF	TGTGCCAGCTATGAGGGGACAGGGGGAAGGGGTGGCTACACCTTC
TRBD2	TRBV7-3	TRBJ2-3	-	CASSLAGDTDTQYF	TGTGCCAGCAGCTTAGCGGGGGACACAGATACGCAGTATTTT
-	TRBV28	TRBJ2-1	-	CASGSSYNEQFF	TGTGCCAGCGGGAGCTCCTACAATGAGCAGTTCTTC
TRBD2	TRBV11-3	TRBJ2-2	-	CASSPLAGGNTGELFF	TGTGCCAGCAGCCCTCTAGCGGGGGGGAACACCGGGGAGCTGTTTTTT
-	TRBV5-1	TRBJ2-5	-	CASSLGGGETQYF	TGCGCCAGCAGCTTGGGAGGGGGAGAGACCCAGTACTTC
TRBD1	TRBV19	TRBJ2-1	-	CASSIPNVRDSQFF	TGTGCCAGTAGTATCCCTAATGTACGGGACAGTCAGTTCTTC
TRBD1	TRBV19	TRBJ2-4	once	CASSIQGDIQYF	TGTGCCAGTAGTATACAGGGGGACATTCAGTACTTC
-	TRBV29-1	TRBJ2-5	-	CSVDFSGETQYF	TGCAGCGTTGATTTTTCAGGGGAGACCCAGTACTTC
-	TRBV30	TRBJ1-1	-	CAWTDFSDTEAFF	TGTGCCTGGACCGACTTTTCCGACACTGAAGCTTTCTTT
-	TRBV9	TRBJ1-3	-	CASSASVSGNTIYF	TGTGCCAGCAGCGCGTCAGTCTCTGGAAACACCATATATTTT
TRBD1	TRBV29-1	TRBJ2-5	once	CSGSKTGGEETQYF	TGCAGCGGCAGCAAGACAGGGGGCGAGGAGACCCAGTACTTC
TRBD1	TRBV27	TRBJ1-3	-	CASSPITPGGPGNTIYF	TGTGCCAGCAGCCCAATAACCCCAGGGGGACCTGGAAACACCATATATTTT
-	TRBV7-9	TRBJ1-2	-	CASSRYNRDGYTF	TGTGCCAGCAGCAGATATAACAGGGATGGCTACACCTTC
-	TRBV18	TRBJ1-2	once	CASSPYKTNYGYTF	TGTGCCAGCTCACCTTACAAGACTAACTATGGCTACACCTTC
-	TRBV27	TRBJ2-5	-	CASSLGRQETQYF	TGTGCCAGCAGTTTAGGTAGACAAGAGACCCAGTACTTC
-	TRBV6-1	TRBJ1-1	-	CASSDPGLNTEAFF	TGTGCCAGCAGTGACCCAGGGTTGAACACTGAAGCTTTCTTT
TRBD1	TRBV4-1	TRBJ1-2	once	CASSQGHGTGGILGGYTF	TGCGCCAGCAGCCAAGGTCATGGGACAGGGGGCATCCTCGGTGGCTACACCTTC
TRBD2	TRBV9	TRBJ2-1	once	CASSDRTSGGYNEQFF	TGTGCCAGCAGCGATAGGACTAGCGGGGGGTACAATGAGCAGTTCTTC
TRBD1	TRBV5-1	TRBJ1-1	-	CASSLEQGAQAFF	TGCGCCAGCAGCTTGGAACAGGGGGCTCAAGCTTTCTTT
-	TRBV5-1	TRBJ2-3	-	CASSLVTATDTQYF	TGCGCCAGCAGCTTGGTGACAGCCACAGATACGCAGTATTTT
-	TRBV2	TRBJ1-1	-	CASSEEQLGQGPEAFF	TGTGCCAGCAGTGAAGAGCAGCTAGGACAAGGGCCTGAAGCTTTCTTT
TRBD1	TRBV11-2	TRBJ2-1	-	CASSFLTGVGIYNEQFF	TGTGCCAGCAGCTTCCTAACAGGGGTCGGTATATACAATGAGCAGTTCTTC
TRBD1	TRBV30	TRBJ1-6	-	CAWSVLDRSSYNSPLHF	TGTGCCTGGAGTGTACTGGACAGGAGCTCCTATAATTCACCCCTCCACTTT
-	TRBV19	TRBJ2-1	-	CASSSQVSYNEQFF	TGTGCCAGTAGCTCCCAGGTATCCTACAATGAGCAGTTCTTC
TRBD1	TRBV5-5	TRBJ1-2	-	CASSLQGEDGYTF	TGTGCCAGCAGCTTACAGGGGGAGGATGGCTACACCTTC
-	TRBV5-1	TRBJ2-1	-	CASSFVIAENEQFF	TGCGCCAGCAGCTTCGTAATAGCTGAAAATGAGCAGTTCTTC
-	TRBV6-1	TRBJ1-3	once	CASSVLPVGSGNTIYF	TGTGCCAGCAGTGTCCTTCCGGTTGGCTCTGGAAACACCATATATTTT
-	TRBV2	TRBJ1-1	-	CASRDRAGGTEAFF	TGTGCCAGCAGGGACCGGGCCGGAGGCACTGAAGCTTTCTTT
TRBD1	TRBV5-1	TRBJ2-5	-	CASRRQGQETQYF	TGCGCCAGCAGAAGACAGGGACAAGAGACCCAGTACTTC
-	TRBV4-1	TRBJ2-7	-	CASSLRDTLYEQYF	TGCGCCAGCAGCCTCCGGGATACCCTCTACGAGCAGTACTTC
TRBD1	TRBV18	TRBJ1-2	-	CASSSGQGLRSYGYTF	TGTGCCAGCTCATCCGGACAGGGGTTGAGGAGCTATGGCTACACCTTC
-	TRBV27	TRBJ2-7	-	CASSTLQGQGAYEQYF	TGTGCCAGCAGTACCTTACAGGGACAAGGGGCCTACGAGCAGTACTTC
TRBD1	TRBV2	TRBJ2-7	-	CASSGVGGDIYEQYF	TGTGCCAGCAGTGGTGTAGGGGGCGATATTTACGAGCAGTACTTC
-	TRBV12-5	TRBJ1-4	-	CASGRQSQGEKLFF	TGTGCTAGTGGTCGACAGTCCCAGGGCGAAAAACTGTTTTTT
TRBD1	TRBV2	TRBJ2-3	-	CASSEAPTGQHYSTTTDTQYF	TGTGCCAGCAGTGAAGCGCCAACGGGACAGCACTATTCCACGACCACAGATACGCAGTATTTT
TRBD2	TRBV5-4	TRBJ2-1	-	CASSVSGGNNEQFF	TGTGCCAGCAGCGTTAGCGGGGGGAACAATGAGCAGTTCTTC
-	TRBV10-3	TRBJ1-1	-	CAISDMNTEAFF	TGTGCCATCAGTGATATGAACACTGAAGCTTTCTTT
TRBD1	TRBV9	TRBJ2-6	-	CASSPWDRTFSGANVLTF	TGTGCCAGCAGCCCCTGGGACAGGACTTTCTCTGGGGCCAACGTCCTGACTTTC
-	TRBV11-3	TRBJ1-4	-	CASSFSSNEKLFF	TGTGCCAGCAGCTTCTCCAGTAATGAAAAACTGTTTTTT